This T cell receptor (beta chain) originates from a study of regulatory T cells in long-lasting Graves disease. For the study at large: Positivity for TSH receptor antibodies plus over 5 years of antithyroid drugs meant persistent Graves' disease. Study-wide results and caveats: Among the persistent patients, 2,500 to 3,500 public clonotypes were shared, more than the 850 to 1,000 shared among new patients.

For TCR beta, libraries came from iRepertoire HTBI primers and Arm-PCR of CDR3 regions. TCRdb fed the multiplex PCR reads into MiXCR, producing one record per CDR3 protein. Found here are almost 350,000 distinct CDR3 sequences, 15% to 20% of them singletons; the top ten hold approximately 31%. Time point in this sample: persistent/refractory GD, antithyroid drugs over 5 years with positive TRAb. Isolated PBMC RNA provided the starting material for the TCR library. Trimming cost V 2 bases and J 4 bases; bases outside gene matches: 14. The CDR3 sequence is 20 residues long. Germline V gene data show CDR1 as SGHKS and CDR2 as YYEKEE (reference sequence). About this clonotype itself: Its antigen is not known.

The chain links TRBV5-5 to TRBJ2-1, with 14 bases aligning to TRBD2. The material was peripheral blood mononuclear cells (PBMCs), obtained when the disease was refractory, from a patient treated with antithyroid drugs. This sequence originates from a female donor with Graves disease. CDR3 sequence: CASSLRLAGGPTQVYNEQFF. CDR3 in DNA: TGTGCCAGCAGCTTACGACTAGCGGGGGGGCCGACCCAGGTATACAATGAGCAGTTCTTC.